The 8 T cell receptor beta chains below come from one sample, sequenced in a study of blood T cell repertoires in COVID-19. Sequenced by immunoSEQ multiplex PCR; TCRdb stores in-frame clones only, minus some. Of about 160,000 clones listed, under 90% are singletons. The sequencing sample was made of PBMCs or T cells enriched from blood (not recorded which). Every receptor here comes from a man aged 45-60 years who had recovered from COVID-19.

This chain uses TRBV6-4 with TRBJ1-1, with D possibly matching TRBD1 (6 bases). Germline values: CDR1 MRHNA, CDR2 SNTAGT. This CDR3 region has 16 residues. The V gene lost 5 bases and the J gene lost 4 bases, with 20 bases spanning the gap. This chain's CDR3 is CASSQTPARGPTEAFF. CDR3 coding DNA: TGTGCCAGCAGTCAAACCCCGGCCAGGGGACCCACTGAAGCTTTCTTT.

The CDR3 is CASSQGLAGGPYEQYF. In nucleotides, the CDR3 is TGTGCCAGCAGCCAAGGACTAGCGGGGGGCCCTTACGAGCAGTACTTC. The chain couples TRBV3-1 (or the pseudogene TRBV3-2) to TRBJ2-7; TRBD2 matches 13 bases. Germline values: CDR1 LGHDT, CDR2 YNNKEL (reference sequence). This CDR3 contains 16 residues. V was pared by 1 base and J by 4 bases, with 4 bases of the junction left unmatched.

The chain uses TRBV2 and TRBJ1-3, with 9 bases matching TRBD1. CDR3 size: 15 residues. CDR1 SNHLY and CDR2 FYNNEI come from the germline V gene. V shed 8 bases, J shed 1 base, and the junction held 6 bases outside the gene matches. This CDR3 is CASGADRGSGNTIYF. In nucleotides, the CDR3 is TGTGCCAGCGGGGCGGACAGGGGATCTGGAAACACCATATATTTT.

The CDR3 DNA follows: TGTGCCAGCAGCCAAGTAGGGGCTGCGGGGTTAGAGACCCAGTACTTC. Translating gives CASSQVGAAGLETQYF. The chain has TRBV4-2 and TRBJ2-5; a possible D gene is TRBD2 (6 bases). The CDR3 sequence is 16 residues long. Germline values: CDR1 LGHNA, CDR2 YNFKEQ. Trimming left V 1 base short and J 4 bases short, with 16 bases between.

The chain recombines TRBV6-5 with TRBJ1-1; D is ambiguous. Germline V gene lookup returns CDR1 MNHEY and CDR2 SVGAGI. The CDR3 length is 13 residues. V dropped 7 bases and J dropped 3 bases, with 12 bases sitting between them. CDR3 nucleotide sequence: TGTGCCAGCACCCTAACCCCGGACACTGAAGCTTTCTTT. Its protein is CASTLTPDTEAFF.

The CDR3 nucleotides are TGCGCCAGCAGCTTGGAGGCAGGTCCTCTCGGGGAGCTGTTTTTT. It encodes CASSLEAGPLGELFF. The V gene is TRBV5-1, the J gene TRBJ2-2; D is unresolved. CDR1 is SGHRS, CDR2 YFSETQ, per germline. Between the trimmed V and J ends, which lost 0 bases and 7 bases, there was a span of 13 bases. This CDR3 comprises 15 residues.

The V gene is TRBV4-3, the J gene TRBJ2-4; D might be TRBD2 (5 bases). This CDR3 is built from 17 residues. CDR1 and CDR2 from the germline V gene are LGHNA and YSLEER. Trimming shortened V by 1 base and J by 6 bases, and 19 bases separated the two germline ends. The CDR3 spells CASSQVVSRLGINIQYF. As DNA, the CDR3 is TGCGCCAGCAGCCAAGTGGTGTCGCGCCTCGGGATAAACATTCAGTACTTC.

The genes are TRBV3-1 (or the pseudogene TRBV3-2) and TRBJ1-1; TRBD1 agrees at 12 bases. The germline gives CDR1 LGHDT, CDR2 YNNKEL (reference sequence). The CDR3 is 15 residues long. V shed 4 bases and J 1 base; nucleotides not matched to a gene: 1. CDR3 nucleotide sequence: TGTGCCAGCAGCCCGGGACAGGGGGCGAACACTGAAGCTTTCTTT. Residues: CASSPGQGANTEAFF.